This T cell receptor beta chain came from a study of graft-versus-host responses after intestinal transplantation. Study in general: Every recipient underwent anti-thymocyte globulin induction, then tacrolimus and steroids for 3 to 4 years.

Profiled with immunoSEQ multiplex PCR; TCRdb holds only in-frame clones, not every one. This sample carries around 97,000 clones, approximately 90% of them seen once, and the ten largest clones take roughly 6%. Regarding this clone: As yet, its antigen is unknown.

Germline V gives CDR1 MNHEY, CDR2 SVGAGI. V lost 2 bases and J 5 bases, leaving 12 bases between the germline ends. The CDR3 length is 15 residues. Study-wide points: Individuals carrying graft-donor T cell macrochimerism showed high graft-versus-host to host-versus-graft clonal ratios in allografts.

The gene calls are TRBV6-5 and TRBJ2-2, with D possibly TRBD1 on 5 matching bases. The clonotype originates from a human donor who received an intestinal transplant. The input for sequencing was unstimulated CD8+ T cells sorted from spleen or lymph node cells, taken before intestinal transplant. CDR3 loop: CASSYAQGETGELFF. In DNA, the CDR3 is TGTGCCAGCAGTTACGCCCAGGGTGAAACCGGGGAGCTGTTTTTT.